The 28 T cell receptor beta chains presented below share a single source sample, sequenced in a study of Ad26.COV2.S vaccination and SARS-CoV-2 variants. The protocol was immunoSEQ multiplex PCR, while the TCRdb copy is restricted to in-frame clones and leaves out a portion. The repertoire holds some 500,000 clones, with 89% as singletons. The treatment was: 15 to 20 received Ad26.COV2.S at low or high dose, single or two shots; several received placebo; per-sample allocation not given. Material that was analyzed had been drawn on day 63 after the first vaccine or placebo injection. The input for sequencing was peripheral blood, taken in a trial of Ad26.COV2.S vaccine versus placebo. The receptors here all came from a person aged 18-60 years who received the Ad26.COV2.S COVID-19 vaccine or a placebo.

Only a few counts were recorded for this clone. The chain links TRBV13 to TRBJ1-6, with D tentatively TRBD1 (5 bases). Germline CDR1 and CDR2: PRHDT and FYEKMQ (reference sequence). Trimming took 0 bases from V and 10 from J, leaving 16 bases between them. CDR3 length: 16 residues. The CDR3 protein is CASSLGHGAASSPLHF. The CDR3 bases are TGTGCCAGCAGCTTAGGCCACGGGGCCGCGAGCTCACCCCTCCACTTT.

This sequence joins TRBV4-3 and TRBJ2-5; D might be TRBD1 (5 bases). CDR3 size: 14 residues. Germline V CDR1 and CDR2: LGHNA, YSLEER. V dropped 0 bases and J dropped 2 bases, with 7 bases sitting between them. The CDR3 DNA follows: TGCGCCAGCAGCCAAGATCAGGGACAAGAGACCCAGTACTTC. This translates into CASSQDQGQETQYF.

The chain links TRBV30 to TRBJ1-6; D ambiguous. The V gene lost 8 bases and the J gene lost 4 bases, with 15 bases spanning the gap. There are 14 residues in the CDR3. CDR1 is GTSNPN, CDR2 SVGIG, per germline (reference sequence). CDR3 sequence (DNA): TGTGCCGGTGGCGTTTCGGCTTATAATTCACCCCTCCACTTT. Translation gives CAGGVSAYNSPLHF. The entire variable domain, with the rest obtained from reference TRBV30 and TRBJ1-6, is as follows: SQTIHQWPATLVQPVGSPLSLECTVEGTSNPNLYWYRQAAGRGLQLLFYSVGIGQISSEVPQNLSASRPQDRQFILSSKKLLLSDSGFYLCAGGVSAYNSPLHFGNGTRLTVT.

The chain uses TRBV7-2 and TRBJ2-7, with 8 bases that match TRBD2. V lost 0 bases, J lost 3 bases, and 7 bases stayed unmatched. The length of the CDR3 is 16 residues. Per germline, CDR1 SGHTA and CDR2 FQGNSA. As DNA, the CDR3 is TGTGCCAGCAGCTTAGCGCCTAGCGGGCTCTTCTACGAGCAGTACGTC. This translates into CASSLAPSGLFYEQYV.

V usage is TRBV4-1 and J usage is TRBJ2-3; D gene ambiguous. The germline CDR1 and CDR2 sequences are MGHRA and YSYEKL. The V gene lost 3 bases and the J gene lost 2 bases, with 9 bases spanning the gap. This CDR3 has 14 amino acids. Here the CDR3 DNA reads TGCGCCAGCAGCCAGCTACTTATCACAGATACGCAGTATTTT. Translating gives CASSQLLITDTQYF.

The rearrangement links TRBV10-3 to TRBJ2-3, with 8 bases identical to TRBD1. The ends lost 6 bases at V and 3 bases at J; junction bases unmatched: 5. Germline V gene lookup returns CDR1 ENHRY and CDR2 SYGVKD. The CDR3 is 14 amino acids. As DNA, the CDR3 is TGTGCCATCAGAGACAGGGGAGGAACAGATACGCAGTATTTT. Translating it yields CAIRDRGGTDTQYF.

In DNA, the CDR3 is TGTGCCAGCAGCCAGGCCTATGAGGGAGGTGAAAAACTGTTTTTT. Its translation: CASSQAYEGGEKLFF. This rearrangement joins TRBV4-2 to TRBJ1-4; D is uncertain. Looked up from germline, CDR1 is LGHNA and CDR2 is YNFKEQ. The CDR3 has 15 amino acids. Trimming took off 3 bases at V and 7 bases at J, with 15 bases between the two ends.

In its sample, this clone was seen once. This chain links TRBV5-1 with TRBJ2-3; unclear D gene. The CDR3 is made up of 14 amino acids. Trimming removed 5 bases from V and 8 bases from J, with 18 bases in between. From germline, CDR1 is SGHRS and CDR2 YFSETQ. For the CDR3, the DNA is TGCGCCAGCAGAAGTAAGGCTGGGGTTGGTACGCAGTATTTT. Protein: CASRSKAGVGTQYF.

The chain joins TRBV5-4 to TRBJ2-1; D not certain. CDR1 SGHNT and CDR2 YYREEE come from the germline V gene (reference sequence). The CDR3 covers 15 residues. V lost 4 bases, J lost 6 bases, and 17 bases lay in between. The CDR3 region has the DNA TGTGCCAGCAGCCCGAGCTTTGGGCACCTCAATGAGCAGTTCTTC. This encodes CASSPSFGHLNEQFF.

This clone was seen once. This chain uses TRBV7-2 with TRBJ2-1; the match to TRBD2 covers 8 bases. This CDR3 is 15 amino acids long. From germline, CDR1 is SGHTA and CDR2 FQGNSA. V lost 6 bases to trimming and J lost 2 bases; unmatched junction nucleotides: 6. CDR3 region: CASRSSGGPYNEQFF. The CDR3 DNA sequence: TGTGCCAGCAGATCGTCGGGAGGGCCCTACAATGAGCAGTTCTTC.

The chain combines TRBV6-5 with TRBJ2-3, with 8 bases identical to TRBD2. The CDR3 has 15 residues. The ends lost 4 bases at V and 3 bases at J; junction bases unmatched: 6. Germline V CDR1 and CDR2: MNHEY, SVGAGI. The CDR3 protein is CASSLVAGLTDTQYF. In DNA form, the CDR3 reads TGTGCCAGCAGTTTGGTAGCGGGACTAACAGATACGCAGTATTTT.

CDR3 in DNA: TGTGCCAGTAGTACTAGGACTAGCGGGAGGGGTGAGCAGTTCTTC. Translating it yields CASSTRTSGRGEQFF. J is TRBJ2-1 and V is TRBV19, with 15 bases identical to TRBD2. The V segment lost 4 bases and the J segment 9 bases; nucleotides outside the gene matches: 4. This CDR3 contains 15 residues. Germline V gives CDR1 LNHDA, CDR2 SQIVND (reference sequence).

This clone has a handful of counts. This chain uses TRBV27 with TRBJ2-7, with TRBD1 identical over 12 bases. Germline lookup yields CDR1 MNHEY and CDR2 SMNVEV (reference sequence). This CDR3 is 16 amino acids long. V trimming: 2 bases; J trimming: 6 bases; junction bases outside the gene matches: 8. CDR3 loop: CASSLLPGQGALEQYF. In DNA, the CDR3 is TGTGCCAGCAGTTTACTTCCGGGACAGGGGGCTCTCGAGCAGTACTTC.

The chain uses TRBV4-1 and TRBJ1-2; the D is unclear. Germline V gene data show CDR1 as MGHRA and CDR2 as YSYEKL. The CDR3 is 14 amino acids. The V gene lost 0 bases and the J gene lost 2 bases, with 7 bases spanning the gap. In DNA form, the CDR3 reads TGCGCCAGCAGCCAAGAGCCAGCAAACTATGGCTACACCTTC. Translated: CASSQEPANYGYTF.

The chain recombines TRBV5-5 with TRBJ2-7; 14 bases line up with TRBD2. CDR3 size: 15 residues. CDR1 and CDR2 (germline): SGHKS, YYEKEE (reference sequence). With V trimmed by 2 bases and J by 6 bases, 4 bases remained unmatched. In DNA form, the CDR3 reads TGTGCCAGCAGCTTCGGGACTAGCGGGGGAGGCGAGCAGTACTTC. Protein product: CASSFGTSGGGEQYF.

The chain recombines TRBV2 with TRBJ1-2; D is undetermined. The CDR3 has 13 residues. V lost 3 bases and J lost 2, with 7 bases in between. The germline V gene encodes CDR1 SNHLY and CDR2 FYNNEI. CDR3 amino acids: CASSDVGNYGYTF. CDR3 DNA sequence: TGTGCCAGCAGTGATGTGGGAAACTATGGCTACACCTTC.

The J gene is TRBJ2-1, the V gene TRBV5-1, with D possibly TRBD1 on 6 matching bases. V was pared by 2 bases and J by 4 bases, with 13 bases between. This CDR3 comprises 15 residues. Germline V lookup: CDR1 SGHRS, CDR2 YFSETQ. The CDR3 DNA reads TGCGCCAGCAGCTTTATGGCAGGGGATTACAATGAGCAGTTCTTC. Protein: CASSFMAGDYNEQFF.

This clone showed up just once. CDR3: CATISNTNTEAFF. The CDR3, as DNA: TGCGCCACCATCAGCAATACAAACACTGAAGCTTTCTTT. The J gene is TRBJ1-1, the V gene TRBV10-2; D is unclear. CDR1 and CDR2 from the germline V gene are WSHSY and SAAADI. The CDR3 consists of 13 residues. Trimming took off 10 bases at V and 2 bases at J, with 14 bases between the two ends.

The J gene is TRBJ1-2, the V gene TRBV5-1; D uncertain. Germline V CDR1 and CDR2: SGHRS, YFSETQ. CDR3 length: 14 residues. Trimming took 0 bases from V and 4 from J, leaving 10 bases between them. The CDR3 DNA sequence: TGCGCCAGCAGCTTGGCCGAAGGCGGCTATGGCTACACCTTC. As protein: CASSLAEGGYGYTF.

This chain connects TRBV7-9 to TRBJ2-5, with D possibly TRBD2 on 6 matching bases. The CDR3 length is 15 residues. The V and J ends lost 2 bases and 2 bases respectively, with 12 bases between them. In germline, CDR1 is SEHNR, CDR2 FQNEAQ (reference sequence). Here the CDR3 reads CASSLIAVYQETQYF. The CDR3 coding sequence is TGTGCCAGCAGCTTAATAGCGGTCTATCAAGAGACCCAGTACTTC.

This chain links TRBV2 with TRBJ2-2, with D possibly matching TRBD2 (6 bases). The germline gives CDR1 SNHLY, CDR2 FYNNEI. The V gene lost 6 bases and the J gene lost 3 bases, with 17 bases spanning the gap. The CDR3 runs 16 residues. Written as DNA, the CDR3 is TGTGCCAGCAGACCCACGGGAGATCGGGACACCGGGGAGCTGTTTTTT. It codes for CASRPTGDRDTGELFF.

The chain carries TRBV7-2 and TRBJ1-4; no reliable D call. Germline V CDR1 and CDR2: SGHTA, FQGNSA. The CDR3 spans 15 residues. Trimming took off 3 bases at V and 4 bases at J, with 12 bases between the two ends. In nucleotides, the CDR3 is TGTGCCAGCAGCTTTACGGCGTCGAATAATGAAAAACTGTTTTTT. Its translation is CASSFTASNNEKLFF. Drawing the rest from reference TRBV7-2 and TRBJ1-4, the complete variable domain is GAGVSQSPSNKVTEKGKDVELRCDPISGHTALYWYRQSLGQGLEFLIYFQGNSAPDKSGLPSDRFSAERTGGSVSTLTIQRTQQEDSAVYLCASSFTASNNEKLFFGSGTQLSVL.

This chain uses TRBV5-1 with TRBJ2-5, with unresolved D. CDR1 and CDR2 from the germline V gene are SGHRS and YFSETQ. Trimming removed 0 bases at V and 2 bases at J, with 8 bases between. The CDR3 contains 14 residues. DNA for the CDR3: TGCGCCAGCAGCTTGGCAGGAACGCAAGAGACCCAGTACTTC. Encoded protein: CASSLAGTQETQYF.

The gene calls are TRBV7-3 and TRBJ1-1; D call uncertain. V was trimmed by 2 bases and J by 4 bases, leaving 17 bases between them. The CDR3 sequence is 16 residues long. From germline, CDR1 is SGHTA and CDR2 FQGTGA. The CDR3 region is CASSLAGGSSITEAFF. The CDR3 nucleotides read TGTGCCAGCAGCTTAGCAGGAGGCAGTTCAATCACTGAAGCTTTCTTT.

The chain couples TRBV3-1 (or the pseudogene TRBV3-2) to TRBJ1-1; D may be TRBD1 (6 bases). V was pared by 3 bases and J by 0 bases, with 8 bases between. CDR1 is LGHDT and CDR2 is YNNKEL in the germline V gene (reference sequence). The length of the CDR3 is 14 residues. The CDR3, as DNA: TGTGCCAGCAGCCAGGACAGCTTGAACACTGAAGCTTTCTTT. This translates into CASSQDSLNTEAFF.

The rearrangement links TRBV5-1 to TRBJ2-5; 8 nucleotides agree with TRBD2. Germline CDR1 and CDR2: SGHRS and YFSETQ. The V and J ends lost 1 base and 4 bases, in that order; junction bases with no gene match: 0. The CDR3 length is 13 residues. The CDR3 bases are TGCGCCAGCAGCTTGACTAGCGGAGAGACCCAGTACTTC. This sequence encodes CASSLTSGETQYF.

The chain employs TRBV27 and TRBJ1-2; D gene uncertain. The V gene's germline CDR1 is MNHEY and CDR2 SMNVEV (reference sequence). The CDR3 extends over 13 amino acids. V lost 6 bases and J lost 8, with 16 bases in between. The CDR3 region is CASRDYSEWGYTF. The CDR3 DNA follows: TGTGCCAGCAGAGATTACAGCGAATGGGGCTACACCTTC.

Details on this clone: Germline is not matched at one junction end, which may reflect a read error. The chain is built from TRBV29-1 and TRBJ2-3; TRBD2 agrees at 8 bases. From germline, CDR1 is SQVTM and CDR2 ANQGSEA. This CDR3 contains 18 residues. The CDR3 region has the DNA TGCAGCGTCCTAAAGCCGATGGGTAGCGGGACGAGCAGAGATACGCAGTATTTT. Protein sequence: CSVLKPMGSGTSRDTQYF.